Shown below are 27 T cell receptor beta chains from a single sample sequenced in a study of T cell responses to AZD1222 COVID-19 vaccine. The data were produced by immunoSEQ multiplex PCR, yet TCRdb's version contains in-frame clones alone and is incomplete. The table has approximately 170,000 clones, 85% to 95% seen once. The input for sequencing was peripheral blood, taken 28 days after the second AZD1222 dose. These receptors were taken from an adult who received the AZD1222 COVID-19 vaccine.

The CDR3 sequence is CASSSGTPYQPQHF. Written as DNA, the CDR3 is TGTGCCAGTAGTTCGGGGACACCCTATCAGCCCCAGCATTTT. J is TRBJ1-5 and V is TRBV19, with D tentatively TRBD1 (6 bases). The CDR3 length is 14 residues. V shed 5 bases and J shed 5 bases, with 13 bases lying between them. CDR1 is LNHDA, CDR2 SQIVND, per germline (reference sequence).

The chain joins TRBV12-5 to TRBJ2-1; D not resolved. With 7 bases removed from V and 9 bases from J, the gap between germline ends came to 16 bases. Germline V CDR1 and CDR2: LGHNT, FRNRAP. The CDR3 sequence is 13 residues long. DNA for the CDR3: TGTGCTAGTGCTCCCCCGCAGGAGTTTGAGCAGTTCTTC. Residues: CASAPPQEFEQFF.

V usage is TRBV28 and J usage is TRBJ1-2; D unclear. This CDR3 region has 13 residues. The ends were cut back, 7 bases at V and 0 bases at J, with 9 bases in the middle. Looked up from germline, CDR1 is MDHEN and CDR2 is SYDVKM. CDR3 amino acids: CASTRASNYGYTF. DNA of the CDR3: TGTGCCAGCACCCGGGCCTCTAACTATGGCTACACCTTC.

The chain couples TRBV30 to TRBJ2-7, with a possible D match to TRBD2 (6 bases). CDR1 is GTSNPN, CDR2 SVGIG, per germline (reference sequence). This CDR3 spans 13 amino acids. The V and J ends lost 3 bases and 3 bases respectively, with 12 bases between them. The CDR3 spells CAWRRDLHYEQYF. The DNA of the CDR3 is TGTGCCTGGAGGCGGGACCTCCACTACGAGCAGTACTTC.

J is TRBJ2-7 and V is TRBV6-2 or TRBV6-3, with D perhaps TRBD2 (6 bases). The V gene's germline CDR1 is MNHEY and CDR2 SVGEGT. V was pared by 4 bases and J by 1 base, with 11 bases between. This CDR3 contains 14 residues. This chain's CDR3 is CASSSGLRSYEQYF. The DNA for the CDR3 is TGTGCCAGCAGTTCGGGACTCCGATCCTACGAGCAGTACTTC.

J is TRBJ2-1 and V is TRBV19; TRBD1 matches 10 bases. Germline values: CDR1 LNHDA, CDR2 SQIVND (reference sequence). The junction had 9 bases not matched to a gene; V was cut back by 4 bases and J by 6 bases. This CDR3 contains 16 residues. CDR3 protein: CASSRVGGTGVNEQFF. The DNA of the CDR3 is TGTGCCAGTAGTAGGGTCGGTGGGACAGGGGTCAATGAGCAGTTCTTC.

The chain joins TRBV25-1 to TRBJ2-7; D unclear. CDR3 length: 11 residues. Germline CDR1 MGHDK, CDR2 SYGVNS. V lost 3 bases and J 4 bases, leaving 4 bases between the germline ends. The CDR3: CASSEHYEQYF. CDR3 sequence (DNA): TGTGCCAGCAGTGAGCATTACGAGCAGTACTTC.

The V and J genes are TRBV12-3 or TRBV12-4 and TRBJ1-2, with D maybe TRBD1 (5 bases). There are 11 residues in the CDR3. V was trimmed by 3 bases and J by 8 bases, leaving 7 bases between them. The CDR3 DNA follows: TGTGCCAGCAGTTTGGGGGGAGGCTACACCTTC. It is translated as CASSLGGGYTF.

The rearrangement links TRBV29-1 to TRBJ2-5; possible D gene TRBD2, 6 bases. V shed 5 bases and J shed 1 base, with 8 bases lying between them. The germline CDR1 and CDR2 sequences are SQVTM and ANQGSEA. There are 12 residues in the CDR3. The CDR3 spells CSVRRVQETQYF. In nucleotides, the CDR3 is TGCAGCGTTCGGAGGGTCCAAGAGACCCAGTACTTC. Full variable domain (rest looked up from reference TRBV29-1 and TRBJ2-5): SAVISQKPSRDICQRGTSLTIQCQVDSQVTMMFWYRQQPGQSLTLIATANQGSEATYESGFVIDKFPISRPNLTFSTLTVSNMSPEDSSIYLCSVRRVQETQYFGPGTRLLVL.

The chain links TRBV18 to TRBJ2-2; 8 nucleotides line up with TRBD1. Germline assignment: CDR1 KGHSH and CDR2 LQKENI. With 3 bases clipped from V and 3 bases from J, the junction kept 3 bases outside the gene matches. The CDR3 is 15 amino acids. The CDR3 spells CASSPRTGYTGELFF. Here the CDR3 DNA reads TGTGCCAGCTCACCCCGGACAGGGTACACCGGGGAGCTGTTTTTT.

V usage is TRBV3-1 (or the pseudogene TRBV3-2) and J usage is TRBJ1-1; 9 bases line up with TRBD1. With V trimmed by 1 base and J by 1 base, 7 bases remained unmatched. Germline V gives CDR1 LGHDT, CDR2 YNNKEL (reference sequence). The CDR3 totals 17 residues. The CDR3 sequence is CASSQVDEGQGNTEAFF. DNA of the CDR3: TGTGCCAGCAGCCAAGTTGATGAGGGACAGGGGAACACTGAAGCTTTCTTT.

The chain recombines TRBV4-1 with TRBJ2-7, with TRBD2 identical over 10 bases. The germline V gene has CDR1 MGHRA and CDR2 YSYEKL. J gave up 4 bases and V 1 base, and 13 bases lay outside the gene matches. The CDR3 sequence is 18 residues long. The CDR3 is CASSQGVRGPGLAYEQYF. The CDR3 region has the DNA TGCGCCAGCAGCCAAGGAGTCAGGGGCCCGGGACTAGCGTACGAGCAGTACTTC.

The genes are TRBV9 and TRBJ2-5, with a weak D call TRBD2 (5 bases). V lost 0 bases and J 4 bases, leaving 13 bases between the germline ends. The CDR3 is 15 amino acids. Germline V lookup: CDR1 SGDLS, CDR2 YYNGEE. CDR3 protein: CASSVATGILETQYF. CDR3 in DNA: TGTGCCAGCAGCGTAGCTACGGGGATTTTAGAGACCCAGTACTTC.

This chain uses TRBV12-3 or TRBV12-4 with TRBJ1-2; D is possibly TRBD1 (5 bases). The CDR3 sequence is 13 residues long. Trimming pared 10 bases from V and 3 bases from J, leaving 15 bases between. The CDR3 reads CATNDLGDYGYTF. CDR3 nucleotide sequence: TGTGCCACCAACGACTTAGGGGACTATGGCTACACCTTC.

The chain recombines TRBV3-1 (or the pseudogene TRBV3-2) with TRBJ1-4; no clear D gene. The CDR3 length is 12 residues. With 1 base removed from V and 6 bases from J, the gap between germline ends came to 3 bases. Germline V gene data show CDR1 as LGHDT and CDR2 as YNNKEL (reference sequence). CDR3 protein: CASSQGYEKLFF. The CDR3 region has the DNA TGTGCCAGCAGCCAAGGATATGAAAAACTGTTTTTT.

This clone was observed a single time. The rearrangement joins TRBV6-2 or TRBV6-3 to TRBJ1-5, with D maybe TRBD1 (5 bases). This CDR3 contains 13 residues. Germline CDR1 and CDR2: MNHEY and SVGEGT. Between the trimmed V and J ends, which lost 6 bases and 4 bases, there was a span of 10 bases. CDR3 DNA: TGTGCCAGCAGCCTACAGGAGAATCAGCCCCAGCATTTT. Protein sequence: CASSLQENQPQHF.

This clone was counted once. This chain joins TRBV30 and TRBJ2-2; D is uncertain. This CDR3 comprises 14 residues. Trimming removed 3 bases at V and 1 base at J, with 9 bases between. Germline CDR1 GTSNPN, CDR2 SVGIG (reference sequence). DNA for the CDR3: TGTGCCTGGAGGGGTGGCGGGAACACCGGGGAGCTGTTTTTT. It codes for CAWRGGGNTGELFF. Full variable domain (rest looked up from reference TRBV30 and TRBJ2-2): SQTIHQWPATLVQPVGSPLSLECTVEGTSNPNLYWYRQAAGRGLQLLFYSVGIGQISSEVPQNLSASRPQDRQFILSSKKLLLSDSGFYLCAWRGGGNTGELFFGEGSRLTVL.

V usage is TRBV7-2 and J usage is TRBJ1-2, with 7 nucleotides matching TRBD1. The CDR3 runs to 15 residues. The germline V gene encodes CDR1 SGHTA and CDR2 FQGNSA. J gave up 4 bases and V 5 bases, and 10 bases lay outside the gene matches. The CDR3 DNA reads TGTGCCAGCAGCCCAAACAGGGGTGTAAGCTATGGCTACACCTTC. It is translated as CASSPNRGVSYGYTF.

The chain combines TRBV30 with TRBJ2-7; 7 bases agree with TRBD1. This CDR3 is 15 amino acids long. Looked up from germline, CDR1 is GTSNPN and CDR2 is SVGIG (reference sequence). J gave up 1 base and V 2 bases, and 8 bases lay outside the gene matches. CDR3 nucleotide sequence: TGTGCCTGGAGTCACAGGGGCTCATTATCCTACGAGCAGTACTTC. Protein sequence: CAWSHRGSLSYEQYF.

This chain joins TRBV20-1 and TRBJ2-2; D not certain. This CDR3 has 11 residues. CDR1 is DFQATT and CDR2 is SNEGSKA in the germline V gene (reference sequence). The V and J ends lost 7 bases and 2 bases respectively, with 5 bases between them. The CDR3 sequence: CSVTNTGELFF. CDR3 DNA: TGCAGTGTTACCAACACCGGGGAGCTGTTTTTT.

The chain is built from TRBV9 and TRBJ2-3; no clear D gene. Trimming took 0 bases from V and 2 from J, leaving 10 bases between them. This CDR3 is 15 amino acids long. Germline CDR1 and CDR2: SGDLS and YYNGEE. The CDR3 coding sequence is TGTGCCAGCAGCGTAGGCAGGCCTTTCACAGATACGCAGTATTTT. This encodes CASSVGRPFTDTQYF.

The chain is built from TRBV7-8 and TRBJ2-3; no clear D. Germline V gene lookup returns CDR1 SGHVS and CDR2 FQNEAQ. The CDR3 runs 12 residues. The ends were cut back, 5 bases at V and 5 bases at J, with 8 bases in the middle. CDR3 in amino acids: CASSPIRDTQYF. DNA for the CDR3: TGTGCCAGCAGCCCGATTAGAGATACGCAGTATTTT.

The CDR3 reads CASSYSSGRARTDTQYF. The CDR3 nucleotides read TGTGCCAGCAGTTACAGCAGCGGGAGGGCCCGCACAGATACGCAGTATTTT. The chain couples TRBV6-2 or TRBV6-3 to TRBJ2-3, with 10 bases matching TRBD2. This CDR3 is 17 amino acids long. Germline V CDR1 and CDR2: MNHEY, SVGEGT. V lost 2 bases to trimming and J lost 1 base; unmatched junction nucleotides: 6.

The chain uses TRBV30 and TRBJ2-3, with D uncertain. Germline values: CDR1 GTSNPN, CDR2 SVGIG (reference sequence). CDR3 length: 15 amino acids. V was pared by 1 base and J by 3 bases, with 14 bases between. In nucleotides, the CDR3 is TGTGCCTGGAGTGGTGTGATCTCGAAGACAGATACGCAGTATTTT. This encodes CAWSGVISKTDTQYF.

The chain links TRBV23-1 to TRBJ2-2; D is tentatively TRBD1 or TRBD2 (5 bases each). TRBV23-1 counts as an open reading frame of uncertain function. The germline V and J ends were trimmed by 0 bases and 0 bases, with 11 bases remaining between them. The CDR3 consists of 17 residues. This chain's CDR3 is CASSQSSMGANTGELFF. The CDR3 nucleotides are TGCGCCAGCAGTCAATCCTCCATGGGGGCGAACACCGGGGAGCTGTTTTTT.

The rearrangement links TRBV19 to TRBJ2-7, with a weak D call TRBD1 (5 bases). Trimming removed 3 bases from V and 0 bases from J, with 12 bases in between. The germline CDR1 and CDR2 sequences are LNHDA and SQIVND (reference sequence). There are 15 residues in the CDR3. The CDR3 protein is CASSIAADSSYEQYF. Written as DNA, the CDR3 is TGTGCCAGTAGTATCGCGGCAGACAGCTCCTACGAGCAGTACTTC. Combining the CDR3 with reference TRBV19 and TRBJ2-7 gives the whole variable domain DGGITQSPKYLFRKEGQNVTLSCEQNLNHDAMYWYRQDPGQGLRLIYYSQIVNDFQKGDIAEGYSVSREKKESFPLTVTSAQKNPTAFYLCASSIAADSSYEQYFGPGTRLTVT.

CDR3 residues: CASSYAGYGYTF. The CDR3 coding sequence is TGTGCCAGCAGTTACGCAGGCTATGGCTACACCTTC. This rearrangement joins TRBV6-5 to TRBJ1-2; D unresolved. The germline V gene has CDR1 MNHEY and CDR2 SVGAGI. The CDR3 is 12 amino acids. With 2 bases removed from V and 4 bases from J, the gap between germline ends came to 5 bases.